Reported below is one TCR beta chain. The target antigen is unknown. These data belong to a study of shared clonotypes between healthy human individuals. Whole-study results and caveats: Non-shared clonotypes were found to have lower generation probabilities than the clonotypes that were shared by all four of the sorted-subset donors. Clonotype sharing among donors likely depends on sequencing depth.

Every immunoSEQ plate was one replicate of a subset's evenly spread DNA. Method: immunoSEQ multiplex PCR; TCRdb's copy keeps in-frame clones and lacks some. The sample has hundreds of thousands of clones; 73% are singletons. From CD4+ cells came CD45RA+ naive and CD45RA-negative memory subsets. The CDR3 is 14 amino acids. Germline values: CDR1 SEHNR, CDR2 FQNEAQ (reference sequence). Trimming removed 2 bases from V and 2 bases from J, with 7 bases in between. The chain joins TRBV7-9 to TRBJ1-3; no clear D. The origin of this receptor is a woman aged 30 to 39 in good health. Sequenced: memory CD4+ T cells sorted from blood. Subset in this sample: CD45RA-negative fraction. Here the CDR3 DNA reads TGTGCCAGCAGCTTAAATCTTGCTGGAAACACCATATATTTT. As protein: CASSLNLAGNTIYF.